Here is one TCR beta chain with its context. What this receptor recognizes is not known. The entry originates in a study of cytomegalovirus exposure and HLA in healthy donors (dated 2017 in TCRdb). Regarding the study in general: In an earlier analysis of under 600 of the donors, 276 Gb of sequence data and 90 million to 120 million unique TCR beta sequences from about 179 million T cells were reported. About 280 gigabases of sequencing data and 78 million or so unique TCR sequences were included in an early release covering 550 to 800 HLA-typed donors. Of the roughly 400 genotyped donors, approximately 82% fell in the genetic ancestry cluster associated with self-reported Caucasian donors. The study aimed to test whether signatures of past pathogen exposure could be identified by cataloging public T cell receptors. The T cell repertoires of some 670 subjects were profiled by immunosequencing and related to cytomegalovirus serostatus. Along with the roughly 710-subject first cohort, a separate validation cohort of over 90 different subjects was used. High-throughput TCR immunosequencing, statistical association of individual TCRs with disease status, and machine learning were combined to predict cytomegalovirus infection status. A later analysis re-analyzed previously published TCR beta repertoires from 666 donors and added high-resolution HLA genotyping to study TCR occurrence patterns. The later analysis used no new phenotypic data to find candidate immune exposures, relying instead on TCR beta sequences and their occurrence across donors. An earlier analysis of 587 of the donors used high-throughput TCR beta sequencing to judge whether each TCR beta V gene segment behaved as functional or pseudogenic. Alongside the repertoire data, information on donor age, sex, ethnicity and CMV serostatus was compiled. A later genetic analysis used genome-wide SNP genotypes for about 55% of the 666 donors, treating that subset as a discovery cohort. Every repertoire in the discovery cohort had been generated on one and the same sequencing platform. Class I and class II HLA loci were covered by the typing at four-digit resolution. Typing coverage differed by locus: A, B, C, DRB1 and DQB1 were typed in roughly 620-630 donors, DQA1 in approximately 520, DPA1 in over 600, and DPB1 in approximately 450. Four to six DR-DQ haplotypes were handled as single units for association and clustering, since linkage in the cohort was strong. Across roughly 420 genotyped donors of the cohort, an average of about 250,000 unique TCR beta nucleotide sequences per donor were sequenced, and roughly 20% of those sequences were non-productive.

The study at large found these results: Because counts were too low, about 18 rarely observed V segments, including chromosome 9 orphons, were excluded from the earlier analysis of 587 of the donors. When HLA alleles, especially DR and DQ, strongly co-occurred, TCR associations were difficult to assign to individual alleles. CMV serostatus was the only immune exposure information available for the cohort. The classifier was reported to diagnose cytomegalovirus status with high specificity and sensitivity in both the original and validation cohorts. A further reported finding was that TCR beta sequences accurately predicted the HLA-A and HLA-B alleles for most subjects in the first cohort. In a later analysis, TCR association rates were found to vary across HLA loci, with the most associated TCRs seen for DRB1 alleles and the fewest for HLA-C alleles. In a later analysis, 15,000 to 20,000 TCR beta sequences were associated with specific HLA alleles at a false discovery rate of 0.05. Sequencing depth was assumed to be roughly uniform across donors in the presence/absence analyses, though that assumption may not hold. A later analysis found that HLA-associated TCR beta chains were more clonally expanded and had lower generation probabilities than equally common non-associated chains. According to the authors, the approach could potentially be generalized to other disease states and immunological phenotypes. Several of the top co-occurrence clusters appeared to be linked to parvovirus B19, influenza, CMV and Epstein-Barr virus, according to a later analysis. Across donors, most TCR sequences were observed very rarely, whereas some public TCRs were present in many individuals. Most CMV-associated TCR beta chains appeared to be HLA-restricted in a later analysis, and the HLA associations seemed to be driven largely by CMV exposure. Because some donors lacked HLA typing at each locus, the association tests relied only on the typed subset. In an earlier analysis of 450 to 750 of the donors, most TCR beta V segments appeared in productive rearrangements about 90% or about 30% of the time, broadly matching IMGT annotations. In a later genetic analysis, fewer N-insertions in productive TCRs were reported among donors in an Asian-associated ancestry cluster than the approximately 670-donor mean. This cohort had only TCR beta chains sequenced, and the lack of alpha or paired-chain data limited which features could be detected. The study listed 164 TCR beta chains as associated with cytomegalovirus. In vitro tests confirmed that three of the cytomegalovirus-associated TCR beta chains recognize cytomegalovirus antigens. Because the 87-base-pair reads could not distinguish some IMGT-functional V segments, including TRBV6-2 and TRBV6-3, those segments were excluded. Linkage disequilibrium might explain the correlated functional status among segregating V segments, but an unknown experimental factor could not be ruled out. A cluster of highly shared sequence variants was judged likely to represent a technical artifact of the sequencing pipeline. In a later genetic analysis, a missense DCLRE1C variant was associated with V-gene and J-gene trimming of TCR beta chains, and the association was replicated in an independent cohort.

The cohort was made up of approximately 670 healthy bone marrow donors. All cohort members were sampled while nominally healthy, although unrecorded immune exposures were likely present. The donor was CMV seronegative and belonged to the group of roughly 330 seronegative cohort members. Every donor gave a peripheral blood sample, and the peripheral blood mononuclear cells from that sample were used for TCR beta sequencing. Genomic DNA extraction from the blood cell samples was performed with the Qiagen DNeasy Blood Extraction Kit. Libraries were made using the immunoSEQ multiplex PCR assay. A mixture of 60 forward primers for TCR Vbeta segments and 13 reverse primers for TCR Jbeta segments was used in the multiplex PCR. The CDR3 region of rearranged TCR beta genes was amplified from genomic DNA with a multiplex PCR assay. The amplified TCR beta libraries were sequenced on the Illumina HiSeq System as 87-base-pair reads. Concerning the study's data processing: A later analysis counted some 74 million unique TCR beta chains across the 666 repertoires, and roughly 10 million of these chains were shared by at least two donors. A nearest-neighbor algorithm error-corrected the raw reads and collapsed the reads into unique sequences, merging closely related sequences to remove PCR and sequencing errors. Alignment of CDR3 sequences to IMGT reference sequences was used to assign V, D and J gene segments. For a sequence to be retained, a match of at least six nucleotides was required to both a V gene segment and a J gene segment. A rearrangement counted as productive if the CDR3 had no stop codons and remained in frame with V and J, and every other rearrangement counted as non-productive. Following IMGT convention, CDR3 was defined as the stretch from the second conserved V-encoded cysteine up to the conserved J-encoded phenylalanine. In an earlier analysis of more than 550 of the donors, sequences lacking an unambiguous match to a single V gene segment were excluded. An earlier analysis of 587 of the donors called V segments functional above 56.7% productive rearrangements and segregating when the between-donor standard deviation exceeded 5%. A statistical classification framework was developed to diagnose cytomegalovirus status using the catalog of TCR beta chain sequences. A later analysis assigned V and J genes by comparing TCR nucleotide sequences with IMGT/GENE-DB human TR gene sequences. A later analysis assigned CDR3 sequences and most-parsimonious VDJ recombination scenarios with the TCRdist pipeline. A later analysis defined each TCR beta chain by its CDR3 amino acid sequence plus V-gene family, and excluded reads lacking a unique V-gene family. A later analysis removed 592 highly shared, low-generation-probability nucleotide sequences to deal with suspected cross-contamination and a sequencing artifact. In a later analysis, a clonal expansion index for each public chain was calculated from normalized within-repertoire ranks of inferred template counts. A later analysis computed generation probabilities with a VDJ recombination model fitted to out-of-frame rearrangements, and checked the results against IGoR. In a later analysis, TCR-TCR, TCR-HLA and TCR-CMV co-occurrence was scored with hypergeometric tests, and a repertoire-size bias correction was applied to TCR pairs. False discovery rates were estimated in a later analysis by permuting HLA or CMV assignments 20 times. In a later analysis, co-occurring TCRs were grouped using DBSCAN, and TCRdist sequence similarity was added for clustering within HLA-allele-positive subsets. For co-occurrence clustering, repertoires with fewer than 30,000 or more than 120,000 public chains were excluded, along with four or five repertoires with anomalous nucleotide sharing. TCRdb mirrors the immuneACCESS table, restricted to in-frame sequences. Some clones are absent from its copies; in checked studies, under half trace to an unresolved V gene, and the reason for the others is unknown. From that table come the V and J calls and clone size; the DNA was used to work out D and trimming. The sample table holds about 64,000 clones. The ten largest make up about 3.5% of the sample.

Based on the germline V gene (reference sequence), the CDR1 and CDR2 sequences are SEHNR and FQNEAQ. V was cut back by 2 bases and J by 4 bases, leaving a gap of 14 bases between them. Including cysteine and phenylalanine, the CDR3 has 15 amino acids. Just the 45-base CDR3 DNA is kept, in frame starting at base 1. This sequence uses TRBV7-9 and TRBJ1-1; TRBD1 is possibly the D segment (5 matching bases). The sample comprised PBMCs. The TCR was taken from a woman under 30 in good health and CMV-seronegative. CDR3 sequence: CASSLTRGGITEAFF. In nucleotides, the sequence is TGTGCCAGCAGCTTAACCCGTGGGGGGATCACTGAAGCTTTCTTT.